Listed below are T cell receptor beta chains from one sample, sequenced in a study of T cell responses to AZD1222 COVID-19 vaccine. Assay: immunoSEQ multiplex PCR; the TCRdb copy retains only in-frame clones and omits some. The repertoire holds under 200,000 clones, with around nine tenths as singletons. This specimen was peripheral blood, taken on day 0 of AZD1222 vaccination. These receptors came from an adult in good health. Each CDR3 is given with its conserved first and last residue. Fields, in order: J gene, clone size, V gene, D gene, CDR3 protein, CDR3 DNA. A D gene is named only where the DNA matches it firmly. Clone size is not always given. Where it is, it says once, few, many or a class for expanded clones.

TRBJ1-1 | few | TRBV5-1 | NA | CASMGNTEAFF | TGCGCCAGCATGGGGAACACTGAAGCTTTCTTT
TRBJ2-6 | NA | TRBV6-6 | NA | CASSYAGANVLTF | TGTGCCAGCAGTTACGCCGGGGCCAACGTCCTGACTTTC
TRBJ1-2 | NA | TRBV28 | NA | CASSFPTVVGRGYTF | TGTGCCAGCAGTTTCCCGACTGTAGTGGGCCGGGGCTACACCTTC
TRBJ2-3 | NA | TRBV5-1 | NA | CASSFLRGSTDTQYF | TGCGCCAGCAGCTTCTTGAGGGGCAGCACAGATACGCAGTATTTT
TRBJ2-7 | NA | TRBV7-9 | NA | CASSLTFKGDSYEQYF | TGTGCCAGCAGCCTCACGTTCAAGGGAGACTCCTACGAGCAGTACTTC
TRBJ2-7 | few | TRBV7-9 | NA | CASRPSPRDQRSYEQYF | TGTGCCAGCAGACCCTCCCCCCGGGATCAAAGGTCTTACGAGCAGTACTTC
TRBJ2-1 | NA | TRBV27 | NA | CASRPQFLAFRYNEQFF | TGTGCCAGCAGGCCTCAGTTTCTAGCGTTTCGCTACAATGAGCAGTTCTTC
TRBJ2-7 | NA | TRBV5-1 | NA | CASSLDARGSYEQYF | TGCGCCAGCAGCTTGGATGCTAGGGGCTCCTACGAGCAGTACTTC
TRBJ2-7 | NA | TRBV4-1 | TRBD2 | CASSQGTQRGYEQYF | TGCGCCAGCAGCCAAGGAACCCAGCGGGGCTACGAGCAGTACTTC
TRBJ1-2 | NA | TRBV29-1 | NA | CSVVMDSLYGYTF | TGCAGCGTCGTCATGGACAGTCTCTATGGCTACACCTTC
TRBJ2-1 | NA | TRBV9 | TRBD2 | CASSVQAGGSNEQFF | TGTGCCAGCAGCGTCCAAGCGGGGGGGTCGAATGAGCAGTTCTTC
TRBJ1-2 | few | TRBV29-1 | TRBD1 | CSVEGAKTGEGGYGYTF | TGCAGCGTTGAGGGCGCTAAGACAGGGGAGGGTGGCTATGGCTACACCTTC
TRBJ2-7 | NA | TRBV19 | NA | CASGTGYEQYF | TGTGCCAGTGGGACGGGCTACGAGCAGTACTTC
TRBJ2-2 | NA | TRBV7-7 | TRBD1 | CASSLVLNGQGANTGELFF | TGTGCTAGCAGCTTAGTTCTAAACGGACAGGGGGCGAACACCGGGGAGCTGTTTTTT
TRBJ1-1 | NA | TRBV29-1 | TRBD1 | CSVGDRKNTEAFF | TGCAGCGTTGGGGACAGGAAGAACACTGAAGCTTTCTTT
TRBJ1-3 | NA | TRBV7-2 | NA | CASSFFGRASSGNTIYF | TGTGCCAGCAGCTTCTTCGGCAGGGCCAGCTCTGGAAACACCATATATTTT
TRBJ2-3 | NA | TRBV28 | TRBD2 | CASSRGSSGGTDTQYF | TGTGCCAGCAGTCGGGGGTCTAGCGGGGGTACAGATACGCAGTATTTT
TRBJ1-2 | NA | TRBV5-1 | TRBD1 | CASSWEGQGSYGYTF | TGCGCCAGCAGCTGGGAGGGACAGGGGTCCTATGGCTACACCTTC
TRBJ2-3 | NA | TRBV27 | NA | CASGLGGPSTDTQYF | TGTGCCAGCGGGCTCGGGGGGCCTAGCACAGATACGCAGTATTTT
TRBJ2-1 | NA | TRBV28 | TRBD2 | CASTSGGNTEQFF | TGTGCCAGCACCTCGGGGGGAAACACTGAGCAGTTCTTC
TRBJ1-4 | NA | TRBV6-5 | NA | CASRSTATNEKLFF | TGTGCCAGCAGATCCACTGCAACTAATGAAAAACTGTTTTTT
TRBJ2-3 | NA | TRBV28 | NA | CASSSGRYSSTDTQYF | TGTGCCAGCAGTTCTGGGCGGTATAGTAGCACAGATACGCAGTATTTT
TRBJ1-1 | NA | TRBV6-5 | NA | CASSLEGTEAFF | TGTGCCAGCAGCCTTGAGGGGACGGAAGCTTTCTTT
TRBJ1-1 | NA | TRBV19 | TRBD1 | CASSMGGTGGSTEAFF | TGTGCCAGTAGTATGGGAGGGACAGGGGGCTCCACTGAAGCTTTCTTT
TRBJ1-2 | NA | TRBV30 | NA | CAWDRANYGYTF | TGTGCCTGGGACAGAGCTAACTATGGCTACACCTTC
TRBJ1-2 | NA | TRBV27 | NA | CASSDKPGYGYTF | TGTGCCAGCAGTGATAAACCGGGCTATGGCTACACCTTC
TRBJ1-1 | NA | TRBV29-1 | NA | CSVVTVREAFF | TGCAGCGTTGTCACGGTGAGGGAAGCTTTCTTT
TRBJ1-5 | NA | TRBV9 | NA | CASSVGGRDQPQHF | TGTGCCAGCAGCGTTGGGGGACGGGATCAGCCCCAGCATTTT
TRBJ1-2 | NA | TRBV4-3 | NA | CASSQDRPVGGYTF | TGCGCCAGCAGCCAAGATCGACCCGTAGGCGGCTACACCTTC
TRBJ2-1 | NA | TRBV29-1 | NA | CSVPGWLWRDNEQFF | TGCAGCGTTCCAGGGTGGCTCTGGAGAGACAATGAGCAGTTCTTC
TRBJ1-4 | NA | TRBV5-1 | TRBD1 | CASSSQGERNEKLFF | TGCGCCAGCAGCTCTCAGGGGGAGAGGAATGAAAAACTGTTTTTT
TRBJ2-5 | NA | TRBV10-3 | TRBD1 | CAISDGQGDETQYF | TGTGCCATCAGTGATGGGCAGGGGGACGAGACCCAGTACTTC
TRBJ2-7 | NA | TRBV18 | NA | CASSPPTGAFYEQYF | TGTGCCAGCTCACCACCGACAGGAGCGTTCTACGAGCAGTACTTC
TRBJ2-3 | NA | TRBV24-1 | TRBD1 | CATSDRGTGPSTDTQYF | TGTGCCACCAGTGATCGGGGGACAGGCCCAAGCACAGATACGCAGTATTTT
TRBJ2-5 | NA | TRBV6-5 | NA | CASSKGRVEETQYF | TGTGCCAGCAGTAAGGGCCGGGTGGAAGAGACCCAGTACTTC
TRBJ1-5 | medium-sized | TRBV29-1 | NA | CSERVNQPQHF | TGCAGCGAGAGGGTAAATCAGCCCCAGCATTTT
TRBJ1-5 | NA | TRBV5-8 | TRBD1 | CASSSGQGADNQPQHF | TGTGCCAGCAGCTCGGGACAGGGGGCGGACAATCAGCCCCAGCATTTT
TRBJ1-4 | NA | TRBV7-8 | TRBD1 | CASSADRGNEKLFF | TGTGCCAGCAGCGCGGACAGGGGTAATGAAAAACTGTTTTTT
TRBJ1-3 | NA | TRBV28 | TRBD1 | CASSSGQGTGNTIYF | TGTGCCAGCAGCTCAGGACAGGGTACTGGAAACACCATATATTTT
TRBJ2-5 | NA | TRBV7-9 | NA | CASSPNWGARQYF | TGTGCCAGCAGCCCGAATTGGGGGGCCCGTCAGTACTTC
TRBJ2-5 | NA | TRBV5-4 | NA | CASSPIAVETQYF | TGTGCCAGCAGCCCTATTGCCGTGGAGACCCAGTACTTC
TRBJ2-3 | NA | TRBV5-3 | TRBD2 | CARSFSLAASTDTQYF | TGTGCCAGAAGCTTCTCACTAGCGGCTAGCACAGATACGCAGTATTTT
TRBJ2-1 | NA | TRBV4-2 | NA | CASSQAVGAALYNEQFF | TGTGCCAGCAGCCAAGCTGTGGGGGCTGCCCTGTACAATGAGCAGTTCTTC
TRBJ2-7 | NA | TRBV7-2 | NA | CASSLVSGIHEQYF | TGTGCCAGCAGCTTAGTGTCAGGGATCCACGAGCAGTACTTC
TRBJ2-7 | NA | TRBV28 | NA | CASRPGTSDEQYF | TGTGCCAGCCGACCGGGTACTTCGGATGAGCAGTACTTC
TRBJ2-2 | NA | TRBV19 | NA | CASSRRPSENTGELFF | TGTGCCAGTAGTAGGAGGCCTAGCGAGAACACCGGGGAGCTGTTTTTT
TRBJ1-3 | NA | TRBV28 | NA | CASSPVDRSSGNTIYF | TGTGCCAGCAGTCCTGTTGACAGGTCTTCTGGAAACACCATATATTTT
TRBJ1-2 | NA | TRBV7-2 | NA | CASSPERQYYGYTF | TGTGCCAGCAGCCCAGAAAGACAGTACTATGGCTACACCTTC
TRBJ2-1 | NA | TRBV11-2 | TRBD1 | CASSPRDSNEQFF | TGTGCCAGCAGCCCCCGGGACAGCAATGAGCAGTTCTTC